This entry lists 28 T cell receptor beta chains sequenced from one sample in a study of identical twins (dated by TCRdb to about 2016). Libraries were prepared through 5' RACE. The instrument given in TCRdb is Illumina HiSeq 2000. TCRdb cleaned the public reads at Q25 with fastp, built clones with MiXCR and kept in-frame beta chains. Every distinct CDR3 protein forms one entry, paired with its most common genes and DNA. This sample has about 920,000 distinct CDR3 sequences in its table, and around an eighth of those were observed once. The top ten constitute about 1.5% of the sample. This same sample was also taken into another study, of yellow fever vaccine responses in identical twins.

Sequenced input: PBMCs. The receptors were sampled from a woman between 18 and 29 years old in good health.

The CDR3: CSASWQDQETQYF. Written as DNA, the CDR3 is TGCAGTGCTAGTTGGCAAGATCAAGAGACCCAGTACTTC. This chain links TRBV20-1 with TRBJ2-5; D call uncertain. Germline V gene data show CDR1 as DFQATT and CDR2 as SNEGSKA (reference sequence). Trimming shortened V by 3 bases and J by 2 bases, and 10 bases separated the two germline ends. This CDR3 spans 13 amino acids.

The table lists this clonotype with many counts. As DNA, the CDR3 is TGCGCCAGCAGCTCATTCAGACCGGGAGAATATACAGATACGCAGTATTTT. Its protein is CASSSFRPGEYTDTQYF. This chain joins TRBV5-1 and TRBJ2-3; a possible D gene is TRBD2 (6 bases). This CDR3 region has 17 residues. CDR1 is SGHRS, CDR2 YFSETQ, per germline. The germline V and J ends were trimmed by 3 bases and 3 bases, with 20 bases remaining between them.

The chain joins TRBV19 to TRBJ1-5; D not resolved. The CDR3 totals 14 residues. Germline-derived CDR1 and CDR2 are LNHDA and SQIVND (reference sequence). Trimming removed 6 bases at V and 2 bases at J, with 11 bases between. CDR3 DNA: TGTGCCAGTAGGAAGCTAGGAGGCAATCAGCCCCAGCATTTT. Translation: CASRKLGGNQPQHF.

The chain has TRBV2 and TRBJ2-4; D unresolved. The germline V gene has CDR1 SNHLY and CDR2 FYNNEI. Trimming stripped 6 bases from V and 6 bases from J, with 15 bases between. The CDR3 contains 14 residues. CDR3 sequence reads: CASRRPGAPNIQYF. DNA of the CDR3: TGTGCCAGCAGAAGACCCGGAGCACCAAACATTCAGTACTTC.

The chain joins TRBV5-1 to TRBJ2-1; 8 positions agree with TRBD2. The CDR3 runs 16 residues. The ends lost 0 bases at V and 4 bases at J; junction bases unmatched: 6. Germline-derived CDR1 and CDR2 are SGHRS and YFSETQ. The chain's CDR3 is CASSLDGSGGYNEQFF. As DNA, the CDR3 is TGCGCCAGCAGCTTGGACGGGAGCGGGGGTTACAATGAGCAGTTCTTC.

V and J are TRBV10-3 and TRBJ2-7; possible D gene TRBD2, 6 bases. V was shortened by 1 base and J by 6 bases, with 10 bases between the two germline ends. This CDR3 contains 13 residues. Germline V gene lookup returns CDR1 ENHRY and CDR2 SYGVKD. CDR3 sequence: CAISELGGLEQYF. The CDR3 DNA sequence: TGTGCCATCAGTGAGTTAGGAGGGCTCGAGCAGTACTTC.

This chain connects TRBV6-1 to TRBJ2-1; 7 bases agree with TRBD1. The germline V gene encodes CDR1 MNHNS and CDR2 SASEGT. The V segment lost 2 bases and the J segment 8 bases; nucleotides outside the gene matches: 6. The CDR3 sequence is 14 residues long. CDR3 DNA: TGTGCCAGCAGTGAACTCGGGACAGTTTATGAGCAGTTCTTC. Translated: CASSELGTVYEQFF.

This clonotype was found many times. V usage is TRBV6-5 and J usage is TRBJ1-1; tentatively, D is TRBD1 (5 bases). Germline V gene sequence: CDR1 MNHEY, CDR2 SVGAGI. Trimming removed 0 bases at V and 5 bases at J, with 10 bases between. The CDR3 loop spans 14 amino acids. The CDR3 spells CASSYSRGDTEAFF. The CDR3 DNA reads as TGTGCCAGCAGTTACTCTCGAGGGGATACTGAAGCTTTCTTT.

This clonotype appeared a few times. The chain links TRBV28 to TRBJ2-7, with D perhaps given as TRBD1 or TRBD2 (7 bases each). Per the germline V gene, CDR1 is MDHEN and CDR2 is SYDVKM. This CDR3 contains 15 residues. The V gene lost 8 bases and the J gene lost 6 bases, with 23 bases spanning the gap. The CDR3 region has the DNA TGTGCCAGCCTCATGGGGGGAGGGCCAGGGGGCGAGCAGTACTTC. Translation: CASLMGGGPGGEQYF.

The rearrangement joins TRBV20-1 to TRBJ1-6; no firm D call. Germline V CDR1 and CDR2: DFQATT, SNEGSKA (reference sequence). The V gene lost 4 bases and the J gene lost 0 bases, with 10 bases spanning the gap. The CDR3 runs to 15 residues. DNA for the CDR3: TGCAGTGCTAATGGACGGAGCTCCTATAATTCACCCCTCCACTTT. This codes for CSANGRSSYNSPLHF.

A few counts support this clonotype. As DNA, the CDR3 is TGTGCCAGCAGTTTACCGGCGGGAGGGCCCAATGAGCAGTTCTTC. Translating gives CASSLPAGGPNEQFF. This chain joins TRBV28 and TRBJ2-1; 9 bases match TRBD2. V gave up 2 bases and J gave up 6 bases; unmatched junction bases: 5. This CDR3 is built from 15 residues. Germline values: CDR1 MDHEN, CDR2 SYDVKM.

CDR3 DNA: TGCGCCAGCAGCTTGGTTCCGACAATGAACACTGAAGCTTTCTTT. Amino acids: CASSLVPTMNTEAFF. V is TRBV5-1 and J is TRBJ1-1, with D uncertain. The CDR3 has 15 amino acids. Germline V gives CDR1 SGHRS, CDR2 YFSETQ. The ends were cut back, 0 bases at V and 0 bases at J, with 9 bases in the middle.

The chain carries TRBV5-1 and TRBJ2-3; a possible D gene is TRBD2 (7 bases). V was pared by 0 bases and J by 1 base, with 12 bases between. The CDR3 has 16 residues. Germline CDR1 and CDR2: SGHRS and YFSETQ. CDR3 residues: CASSLEGGARTDTQYF. DNA of the CDR3: TGCGCCAGCAGCTTGGAAGGGGGGGCTCGCACAGATACGCAGTATTTT.

This clonotype was recorded a few times. The chain is built from TRBV19 and TRBJ2-2; D uncertain. Germline assignment: CDR1 LNHDA and CDR2 SQIVND (reference sequence). This CDR3 comprises 13 residues. The germline V and J ends were trimmed by 6 bases and 2 bases, with 7 bases remaining between them. The CDR3 loop reads CASRNTNTGELFF. DNA of the CDR3: TGTGCCAGTAGAAATACCAACACCGGGGAGCTGTTTTTT. Using reference TRBV19 and TRBJ2-2 for the parts outside the CDR3, the full variable domain is DGGITQSPKYLFRKEGQNVTLSCEQNLNHDAMYWYRQDPGQGLRLIYYSQIVNDFQKGDIAEGYSVSREKKESFPLTVTSAQKNPTAFYLCASRNTNTGELFFGEGSRLTVL.

This clonotype appeared a few times. This chain connects TRBV12-3 or TRBV12-4 to TRBJ1-6, with TRBD1 matching 8 bases. After removal of 1 base from V and 7 bases from J, the junction contained 3 bases not matched to a gene. The CDR3 contains 15 residues. CDR3 loop: CASSLGGQANSPLHF. The CDR3 nucleotides are TGTGCCAGCAGTTTAGGGGGACAGGCCAATTCACCCCTCCACTTT.

This chain uses TRBV25-1 with TRBJ2-2; D remains unclear. The CDR3 is made up of 15 amino acids. The V end lost 3 bases, the J end lost 1 base, and 9 bases lay between the germline ends. Per germline, CDR1 MGHDK and CDR2 SYGVNS. The CDR3 reads CASSDGLQNTGELFF. The CDR3 region has the DNA TGTGCCAGCAGTGATGGGCTACAGAACACCGGGGAGCTGTTTTTT.

V gene TRBV24-1 combines with J gene TRBJ1-2; a possible D gene is TRBD1 (5 bases). Germline V gene data show CDR1 as KGHDR and CDR2 as SFDVKD. The CDR3 is 14 residues long. Trimming took 2 bases from V and 6 from J, leaving 12 bases between them. CDR3 sequence: CATSDSGTINGYTF. Here the CDR3 DNA reads TGTGCCACCAGTGATTCCGGGACCATAAATGGCTACACCTTC.

The chain joins TRBV10-3 to TRBJ2-3; no clear D gene. Germline CDR1 is ENHRY and CDR2 is SYGVKD. The V end was cut by 7 bases, the J end by 2 bases, with 4 bases between. The CDR3 has 11 amino acids. The CDR3 DNA is TGTGCCATCACAGACACAGATACGCAGTATTTT. This translates into CAITDTDTQYF.

Turning to this clonotype: A much larger clonotype is one base distant, so this may be a read error. The chain uses TRBV10-1 and TRBJ2-1, with 13 bases identical to TRBD2. Germline V gives CDR1 WNHNN, CDR2 SYGVQD (reference sequence). This CDR3 comprises 16 residues. The CDR3 sequence is CASSESTSGRANVQFF. In nucleotides, the CDR3 is TGCGCCAGCAGTGAGTCTACTAGCGGGAGGGCCAATGTGCAGTTCTTC.

This chain connects TRBV25-1 to TRBJ1-1; 7 bases agree with TRBD1. CDR1 and CDR2 (germline): MGHDK, SYGVNS. This CDR3 spans 14 amino acids. V trimming: 3 bases; J trimming: 2 bases; junction bases outside the gene matches: 3. CDR3 in amino acids: CASSDDRANTEAFF. In DNA, the CDR3 is TGTGCCAGCAGTGACGACAGGGCTAACACTGAAGCTTTCTTT. The full variable domain, its missing parts supplied by reference TRBV25-1 and TRBJ1-1, is EADIYQTPRYLVIGTGKKITLECSQTMGHDKMYWYQQDPGMELHLIHYSYGVNSTEKGDLSSESTVSRIRTEHFPLTLESARPSHTSQYLCASSDDRANTEAFFGQGTRLTVV.

This clonotype has more than one count but fewer than ten. The chain recombines TRBV7-9 with TRBJ2-1; TRBD1 agrees at 10 bases. The CDR3 is 16 residues long. The ends lost 4 bases at V and 3 bases at J; junction bases unmatched: 6. Germline V gene data show CDR1 as SEHNR and CDR2 as FQNEAQ (reference sequence). This chain's CDR3 is CASSSQDRGGYNEQFF. DNA for the CDR3: TGTGCCAGCAGCTCCCAGGACAGGGGGGGCTACAATGAGCAGTTCTTC.

This clonotype was observed a handful of times. CDR3 residues: CATSDSGLAGVPYEQYF. The CDR3 coding sequence is TGTGCCACCAGTGACTCGGGACTAGCGGGTGTCCCCTACGAGCAGTACTTC. This chain uses TRBV24-1 with TRBJ2-7; TRBD2 matches 12 bases. The trim removed 4 bases at V and 2 bases at J, leaving 8 bases unmatched. Germline assignment: CDR1 KGHDR and CDR2 SFDVKD. CDR3 length: 17 residues.

The J gene is TRBJ1-2, the V gene TRBV29-1; 8 nucleotides match TRBD1. Germline V gene lookup returns CDR1 SQVTM and CDR2 ANQGSEA. Losses at the gene ends were 4 bases for V and 5 bases for J; bases not matched to a gene: 12. CDR3 length: 15 residues. The CDR3 nucleotides are TGCAGCGTTGGAGCCGGACAGGGAGGGGGGTATGGCTACACCTTC. It translates to CSVGAGQGGGYGYTF.

The CDR3 loop reads CSARDNNPYEQYV. The CDR3 region has the DNA TGCAGTGCTAGAGATAACAATCCCTACGAGCAGTACGTC. The chain links TRBV20-1 to TRBJ2-7, with D uncertain. The V end lost 0 bases, the J end lost 2 bases, and 8 bases lay between the germline ends. The germline V gene encodes CDR1 DFQATT and CDR2 SNEGSKA (reference sequence). CDR3 length equals 13 residues.

The table lists this clonotype with a few counts. The junction and the germline gene differ at one end; a read error may be behind it. The chain has TRBV6-5 and TRBJ1-1, with D maybe TRBD1 (6 bases). The CDR3 runs to 12 residues. The germline gives CDR1 MNHEY, CDR2 SVGAGI. The CDR3 DNA reads as TGTGCCAGCAGTCAAGGGACAATGGAAGTATGCTTT. It yields the protein CASSQGTMEVCF.

This chain uses TRBV20-1 with TRBJ2-5; 15 bases agree with TRBD2. The junction had 7 bases not matched to a gene; V was cut back by 6 bases and J by 2 bases. CDR3 size: 16 residues. Germline V CDR1 and CDR2: DFQATT, SNEGSKA (reference sequence). The CDR3, as DNA: TGCAGTGCCCCTGGGACTAGCGGGGGGTTACAAGAGACCCAGTACTTC. Amino acid sequence: CSAPGTSGGLQETQYF.

In this sample, this clonotype turned up a few times. V and J are TRBV20-1 and TRBJ2-2; 9 bases line up with TRBD2. Germline loops: CDR1 DFQATT, CDR2 SNEGSKA (reference sequence). J gave up 4 bases and V 6 bases, and 9 bases lay outside the gene matches. This CDR3 is 15 amino acids long. CDR3 nucleotide sequence: TGCAGTGCCAACGGCGGGGGGGTGGGCACCGGGGAGCTGTTTTTT. Protein sequence: CSANGGGVGTGELFF.

The chain joins TRBV11-2 to TRBJ1-2, with TRBD1 as a possible D gene (6 bases). This CDR3 is 13 amino acids long. Germline V lookup: CDR1 SGHAT, CDR2 FQNNGV. V was shortened by 6 bases and J by 8 bases, with 16 bases between the two germline ends. In nucleotides, the CDR3 is TGTGCCAGCAGTTCAACAGGGATTGGGGGCTACACCTTC. Translation gives CASSSTGIGGYTF.